The clone carrying this T cell receptor (beta chain) was recorded once. Trimming removed 1 base at V and 2 bases at J, with 12 bases between. Germline values: CDR1 SEHNR, CDR2 FQNEAQ (reference sequence). This CDR3 contains 15 residues. These data belong to a study of blood T cell repertoires in COVID-19. Study information: Acute and convalescent COVID-19 specimens originated in the United States, Italy and Spain. T cells, B-cell-depleted T cells, or PBMCs supplied cDNA or gDNA.

Original handling: Reference gene primer amplification gave nucleated cell count estimates. Method: immunoSEQ multiplex PCR; TCRdb's copy keeps in-frame clones and lacks some. The V and J calls and the clone size are those of that table, but D and trimming were determined from the DNA. The sample lists nearly 25,000 clones; around 72% were seen once. Input material: peripheral blood. The clonotype originates from a woman of 80 years or more with acute or convalescent COVID-19. This sequence joins TRBV7-9 and TRBJ2-7; TRBD1 is a possible D gene (6 bases). The CDR3 loop is CASSLEGTLAYEQYF. The CDR3 region has the DNA TGTGCCAGCAGCTTAGAAGGGACACTCGCCTACGAGCAGTACTTC.